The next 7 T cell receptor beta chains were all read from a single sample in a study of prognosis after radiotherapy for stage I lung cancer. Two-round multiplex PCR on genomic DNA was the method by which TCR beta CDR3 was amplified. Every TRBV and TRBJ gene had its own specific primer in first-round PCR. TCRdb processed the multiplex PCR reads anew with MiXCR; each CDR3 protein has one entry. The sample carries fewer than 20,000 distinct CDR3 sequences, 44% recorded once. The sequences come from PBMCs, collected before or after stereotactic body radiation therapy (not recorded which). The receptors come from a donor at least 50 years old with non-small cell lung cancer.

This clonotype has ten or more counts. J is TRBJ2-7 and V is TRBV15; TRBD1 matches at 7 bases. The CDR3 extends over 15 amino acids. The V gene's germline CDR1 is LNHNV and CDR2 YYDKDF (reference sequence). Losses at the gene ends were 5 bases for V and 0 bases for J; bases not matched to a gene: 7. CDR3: CATSADRAVSYEQYF. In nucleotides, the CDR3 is TGTGCCACCAGCGCCGACAGGGCCGTCTCCTACGAGCAGTACTTC.

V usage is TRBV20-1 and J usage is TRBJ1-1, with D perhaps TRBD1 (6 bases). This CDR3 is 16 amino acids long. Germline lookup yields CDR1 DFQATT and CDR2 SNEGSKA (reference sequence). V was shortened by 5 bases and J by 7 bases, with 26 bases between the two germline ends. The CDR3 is CSAPPHARGPIGEAFF. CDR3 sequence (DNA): TGCAGTGCTCCACCCCACGCCAGGGGTCCGATCGGTGAAGCTTTCTTT.

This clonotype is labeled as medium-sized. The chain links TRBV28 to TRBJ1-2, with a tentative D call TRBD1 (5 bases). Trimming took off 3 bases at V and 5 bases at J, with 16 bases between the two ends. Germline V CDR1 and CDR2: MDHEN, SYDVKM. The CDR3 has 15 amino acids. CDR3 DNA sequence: TGTGCCAGCAGTTTCCCCGCCAGGGCCCGATATGGCTACACCTTC. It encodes CASSFPARARYGYTF.

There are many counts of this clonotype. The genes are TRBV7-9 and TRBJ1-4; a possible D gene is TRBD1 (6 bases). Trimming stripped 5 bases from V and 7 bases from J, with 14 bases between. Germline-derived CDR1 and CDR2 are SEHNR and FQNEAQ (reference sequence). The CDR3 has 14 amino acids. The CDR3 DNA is TGTGCCAGCAGCCTAGGGGGAGGGAGTGAAAAACTGTTTTTT. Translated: CASSLGGGSEKLFF.

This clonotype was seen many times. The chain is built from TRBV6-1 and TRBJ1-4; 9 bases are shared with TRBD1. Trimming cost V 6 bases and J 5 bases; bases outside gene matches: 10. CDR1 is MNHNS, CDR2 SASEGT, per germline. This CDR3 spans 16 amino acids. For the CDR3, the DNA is TGTGCCAGCAGATTCTCCAGACAGGGGGAGAATGAAAAACTGTTTTTT. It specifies CASRFSRQGENEKLFF.

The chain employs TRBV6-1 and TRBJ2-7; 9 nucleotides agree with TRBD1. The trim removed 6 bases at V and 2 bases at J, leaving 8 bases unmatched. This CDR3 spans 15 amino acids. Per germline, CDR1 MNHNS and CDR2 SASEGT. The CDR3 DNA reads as TGTGCCAGCAGCCGGGACAGGGATCCGGCCTACGAGCAGTACTTC. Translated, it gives CASSRDRDPAYEQYF.

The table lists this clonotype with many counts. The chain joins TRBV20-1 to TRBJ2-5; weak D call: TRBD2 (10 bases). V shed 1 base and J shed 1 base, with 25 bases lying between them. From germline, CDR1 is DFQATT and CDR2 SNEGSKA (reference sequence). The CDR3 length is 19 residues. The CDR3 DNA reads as TGCAGTGCTAGAGCCCCGGGACAGGGCCTAGCGGGGGCCCAAGAGACCCAGTACTTC. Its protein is CSARAPGQGLAGAQETQYF.